The entry that follows covers one TCR beta chain sequence. Its antigen is not identified. Additional DNA sequences in this sample encode the identical CDR3. The CDR3 extends over 14 amino acids. After removal of 0 bases from V and 2 bases from J, the junction contained 0 bases not matched to a gene. Looked up from germline, CDR1 is SGHDT and CDR2 is YYEEEE. Measured with immunoSEQ multiplex PCR; TCRdb has only the in-frame clones, and not every one. The repertoire holds 25,000 to 35,000 clones, about 90% seen once, with around 3% in the top ten. The time point here: week 5, during vaccination. In every dose of vaccine, 300 ug of mutant IDH1 20-mer peptide was given alongside topical imiquimod. This sample is part of a study of a mutant IDH1 vaccine in newly diagnosed glioma. Study as a whole: The study started vaccination 4-6 weeks after radiotherapy alone, or with temozolomide cycles. Antecedent treatment encompassed radiotherapy, temozolomide, or their combination; the majority received both. Treatment recipients were about 62% male and around 38% female, and their mean age was about 40 years. Study-wide findings and caveats: Pseudoprogression looked unconnected to shifts in top peripheral T cell clonotypes.

The sequencing used peripheral blood mononuclear cells (PBMCs), collected from a glioma patient whose treatment included an IDH1 peptide vaccine. V and J are TRBV5-6 and TRBJ2-7; 9 bases map to TRBD1. This sequence originates from a woman aged 40 to 50 with glioma. Some clones in this sample may be carry-over from other donors' samples. The CDR3 sequence is CASSLGQGAYEQYF. Here the CDR3 DNA reads TGTGCCAGCAGCTTGGGACAGGGGGCCTACGAGCAGTACTTC.